The sequence of this TCR beta chain was determined in a study of blood T cell repertoires in COVID-19. Background on the study: Specimens from acute and convalescent COVID-19 originated in the United States, Italy and Spain. T cells, B-cell-depleted T cells, or PBMCs provided the cDNA or gDNA that served as material.

The CDR3 contains 14 residues. V was trimmed by 3 bases and J by 1 base, leaving 9 bases between them. Germline V CDR1 and CDR2: ENHRY, SYGVKD. Under the authors' procedure: Amplification from reference gene primers served as the basis for estimated nucleated cell counts. Using immunoSEQ multiplex PCR, the repertoire was profiled, and TCRdb retains in-frame clones only, with some absent. V and J calls and clone size are those listed in that table; D and trimming were worked out from the DNA. The profile covers 150,000 or so clones, with about four fifths appearing a single time and about 2.9% taken by the ten largest.

The chain links TRBV10-3 to TRBJ1-1, with D maybe TRBD1 (5 bases). The origin of this receptor is a woman of 80 years or more with acute or convalescent COVID-19. Sequenced sample: peripheral blood. CDR3 in amino acids: CAISDRVANTEAFF. For the CDR3, the DNA is TGTGCCATCAGTGACAGGGTGGCGAACACTGAAGCTTTCTTT.